A selection of T cell receptor beta chains follows, all from one sample in a study of blood T cell repertoires in COVID-19. Sequencing used immunoSEQ multiplex PCR; TCRdb keeps in-frame clones, though not all of them. The table shows approximately 94,000 clones, with 80% to 95% occurring only once. The sample taken for sequencing was peripheral blood. The receptors were sampled from a man in his forties or fifties with active COVID-19. The CDR3 runs from the conserved cysteine through the conserved F or W. The D gene is left open where the match is weak. Clone size is given for some rows only: seen once, a few or many times, or a class if the clone is expanded.

TRBJ2-5 | TRBD1 | TRBV24-1 | NA | CATSDAGTGVEETQYF | TGTGCCACCAGTGATGCCGGGACAGGGGTCGAAGAGACCCAGTACTTC
TRBJ1-1 | TRBD1 | TRBV19 | NA | CASSPGTGNLNTEAFF | TGTGCCAGTAGTCCAGGGACAGGGAATCTCAACACTGAAGCTTTCTTT
TRBJ1-2 | NA | TRBV4-1 | NA | CASSQGTSELYGYTF | TGCGCCAGCAGCCAAGGCACCAGCGAGCTCTATGGCTACACCTTC
TRBJ2-2 | NA | TRBV7-2 | NA | CASSQQGWELFF | TGTGCCAGCAGCCAACAGGGCTGGGAGCTGTTTTTT
TRBJ2-3 | NA | TRBV18 | NA | CASSPSRVTSTDTQYF | TGTGCCAGCTCACCGTCGCGTGTAACTAGCACAGATACGCAGTATTTT
TRBJ1-6 | NA | TRBV12-3/TRBV12-4 | NA | CASSSAGSPLHF | TGTGCCAGCAGTTCGGCGGGTTCACCCCTCCACTTT
TRBJ2-1 | NA | TRBV29-1 | NA | CSVSPTAGNEQFF | TGCAGCGTTAGCCCCACAGCGGGCAATGAGCAGTTCTTC
TRBJ1-3 | NA | TRBV6-5 | NA | CASSYSSAGAGNTIYF | TGTGCCAGCAGTTACTCGTCTGCCGGAGCTGGAAACACCATATATTTT
TRBJ1-1 | TRBD1 | TRBV6-1 | NA | CASSEWGQGNTKTEAFF | TGTGCCAGCAGTGAATGGGGACAGGGGAATACGAAAACTGAAGCTTTCTTT
TRBJ2-4 | TRBD1 | TRBV29-1 | NA | CSVEGGQGVDIQYF | TGCAGCGTTGAGGGGGGACAGGGGGTGGACATTCAGTACTTC
TRBJ1-2 | TRBD1 | TRBV11-3 | NA | CASSHTGQGARGYTF | TGTGCCAGCAGCCACACGGGACAGGGGGCTCGGGGCTACACCTTC
TRBJ1-4 | NA | TRBV6-4 | NA | CASSDSAQGGEKLFF | TGTGCCAGCAGTGACTCCGCACAGGGTGGTGAAAAACTGTTTTTT
TRBJ2-3 | NA | TRBV5-1 | NA | CASSLARYKDTQYF | TGCGCCAGCAGCTTGGCCCGATACAAAGATACGCAGTATTTT
TRBJ2-1 | NA | TRBV27 | NA | CASRPSLRLTYNEQFF | TGTGCCAGCAGGCCCTCCCTCCGACTGACGTACAATGAGCAGTTCTTC
TRBJ2-7 | NA | TRBV7-6 | NA | CASSFAEGPGRPYEQYF | TGTGCCAGCAGCTTTGCGGAGGGTCCAGGGCGTCCCTACGAGCAGTACTTC
TRBJ2-4 | NA | TRBV11-2 | NA | CASSAWGRAQNIQYF | TGTGCCAGCAGCGCGTGGGGCCGGGCCCAAAACATTCAGTACTTC
TRBJ2-1 | NA | TRBV10-2 | NA | CASSDRVTASYNEQFF | TGCGCCAGCAGTGACAGGGTAACCGCCTCCTACAATGAGCAGTTCTTC
TRBJ1-1 | TRBD1 | TRBV20-1 | NA | CSAKTGAEAFF | TGCAGTGCTAAGACAGGGGCCGAGGCTTTCTTT
TRBJ2-3 | NA | TRBV2 | NA | CASNQGRGSTDTQYF | TGTGCCAGCAATCAGGGGAGGGGAAGCACAGATACGCAGTATTTT
TRBJ1-4 | TRBD1 | TRBV27 | NA | CASSFLRDRGEKLFF | TGTGCCAGCAGTTTCCTCCGGGACAGGGGTGAAAAACTGTTTTTT
TRBJ2-2 | NA | TRBV18 | NA | CASSPPGEAANTGELFF | TGTGCCAGCTCACCACCCGGCGAGGCCGCGAACACCGGGGAGCTGTTTTTT
TRBJ1-4 | NA | TRBV28 | NA | CASSSSGGGLFNEKLFF | TGTGCCAGCAGCTCTTCCGGGGGTGGCCTTTTTAATGAAAAACTGTTTTTT
TRBJ2-4 | NA | TRBV7-8 | NA | CASSLDRATRNIQYF | TGTGCCAGCAGCTTAGACAGGGCGACGAGAAACATTCAGTACTTC
TRBJ1-1 | NA | TRBV4-1 | once | CASSQPGQGNTEAFF | TGCGCCAGCAGCCAACCCGGACAAGGGAACACTGAAGCTTTCTTT
TRBJ2-1 | TRBD2 | TRBV11-3 | NA | CASSWGGRDEQFF | TGTGCCAGCAGCTGGGGCGGGAGGGATGAGCAGTTCTTC
TRBJ2-5 | TRBD1 | TRBV25-1 | few | CASSATGGAETQYF | TGTGCCAGCAGTGCGACAGGGGGCGCGGAGACCCAGTACTTC
TRBJ2-2 | TRBD2 | TRBV5-4 | NA | CASSPGGSTGELFF | TGTGCCAGCAGCCCGGGAGGGAGCACCGGGGAGCTGTTTTTT
TRBJ1-1 | NA | TRBV25-1 | NA | CASSDPKVRTEAFF | TGTGCCAGCAGTGACCCTAAGGTGAGGACTGAAGCTTTCTTT
TRBJ1-1 | NA | TRBV5-4 | NA | CASSLPGLSFPSYF | TGTGCCAGCAGCTTGCCGGGACTGTCGTTCCCTTCCTACTTT
TRBJ2-5 | NA | TRBV24-1 | NA | CATAGPQGETQYF | TGTGCCACCGCGGGACCGCAGGGAGAGACCCAGTACTTC
TRBJ1-1 | TRBD1 | TRBV3-1/TRBV3-2 | NA | CASSQRGQGAF | TGTGCCAGCAGCCAACGAGGACAGGGGGCTTTT
TRBJ2-1 | TRBD1 | TRBV24-1 | NA | CATSDWDSRSYNEQFF | TGTGCCACCAGTGATTGGGACAGCCGATCCTACAATGAGCAGTTCTTC
TRBJ1-5 | NA | TRBV7-8 | NA | CASSGRAYSNQPQHF | TGTGCCAGCAGCGGCAGGGCTTATAGCAATCAGCCCCAGCATTTT
TRBJ1-2 | TRBD1 | TRBV3-1/TRBV3-2 | NA | CASSHGGKQGESYGYTF | TGTGCCAGCAGCCATGGAGGAAAACAGGGGGAAAGCTATGGCTACACCTTC
TRBJ2-2 | NA | TRBV7-2 | once | CASSSANTGELFF | TGTGCCAGCAGCTCTGCGAACACCGGGGAGCTGTTTTTT
TRBJ2-3 | NA | TRBV19 | NA | CASSIVQGTDTQYF | TGTGCCAGTAGTATAGTTCAGGGGACAGATACGCAGTATTTT
TRBJ2-1 | NA | TRBV5-1 | NA | CASTPGWSSYNEQFF | TGCGCCAGCACCCCCGGTTGGAGTTCCTACAATGAGCAGTTCTTC
TRBJ1-1 | NA | TRBV4-1 | NA | CASSQDLTQGSLAFF | TGCGCCAGCAGCCAAGATTTAACACAGGGTTCATTAGCTTTCTTT
TRBJ1-5 | NA | TRBV7-8 | NA | CASSSRTARTNQPQHF | TGTGCCAGCAGCTCAAGGACAGCAAGGACTAATCAGCCCCAGCATTTT
TRBJ2-3 | TRBD2 | TRBV7-3 | NA | CASSSIGGATDTQYF | TGTGCCAGCAGCTCGATCGGGGGGGCGACAGATACGCAGTATTTT
TRBJ1-1 | NA | TRBV11-1 | NA | CASSLAENTEAFF | TGTGCCAGCAGCTTGGCAGAAAACACTGAAGCTTTCTTT
TRBJ2-2 | NA | TRBV6-5 | NA | CASSRSGGELFF | TGTGCCAGCAGCAGATCTGGCGGGGAGCTGTTTTTT
TRBJ2-3 | NA | TRBV20-1 | NA | CSASRQDTQYF | TGCAGTGCTAGCAGGCAAGATACGCAGTATTTT
TRBJ2-2 | NA | TRBV19 | NA | CASSNTRGTTNTGELFF | TGTGCCAGTAGTAACACACGGGGGACGACGAACACCGGGGAGCTGTTTTTT